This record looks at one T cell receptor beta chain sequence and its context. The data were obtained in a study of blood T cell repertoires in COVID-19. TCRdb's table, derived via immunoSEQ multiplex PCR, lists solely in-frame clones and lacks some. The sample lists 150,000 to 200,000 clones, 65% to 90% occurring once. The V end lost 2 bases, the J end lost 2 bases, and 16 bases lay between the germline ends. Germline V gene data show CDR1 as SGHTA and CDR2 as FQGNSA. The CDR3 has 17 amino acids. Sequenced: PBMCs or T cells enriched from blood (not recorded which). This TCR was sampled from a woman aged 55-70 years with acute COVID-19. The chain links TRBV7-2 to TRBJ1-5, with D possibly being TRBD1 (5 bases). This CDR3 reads CASSLRVWGEGNQPQHF. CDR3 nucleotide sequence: TGTGCCAGCAGCTTAAGAGTTTGGGGCGAAGGCAATCAGCCCCAGCATTTT.